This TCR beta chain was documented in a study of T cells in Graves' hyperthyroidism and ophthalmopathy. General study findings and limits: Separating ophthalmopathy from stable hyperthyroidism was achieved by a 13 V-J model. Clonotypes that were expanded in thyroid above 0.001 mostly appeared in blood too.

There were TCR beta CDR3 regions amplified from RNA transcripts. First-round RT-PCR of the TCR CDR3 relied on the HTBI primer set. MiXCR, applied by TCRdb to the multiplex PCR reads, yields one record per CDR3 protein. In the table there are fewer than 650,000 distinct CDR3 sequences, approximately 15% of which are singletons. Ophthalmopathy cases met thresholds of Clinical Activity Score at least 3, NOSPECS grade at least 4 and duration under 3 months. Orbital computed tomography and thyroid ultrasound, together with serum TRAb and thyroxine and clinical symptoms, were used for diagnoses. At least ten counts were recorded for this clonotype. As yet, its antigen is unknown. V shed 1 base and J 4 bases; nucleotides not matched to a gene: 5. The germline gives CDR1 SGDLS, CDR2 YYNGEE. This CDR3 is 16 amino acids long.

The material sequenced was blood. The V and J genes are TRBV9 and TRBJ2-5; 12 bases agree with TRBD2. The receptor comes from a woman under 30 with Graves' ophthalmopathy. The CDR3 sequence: CASSVRPSGRGETQYF. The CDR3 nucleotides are TGTGCCAGCAGCGTAAGGCCTAGCGGGAGGGGAGAGACCCAGTACTTC.